Listed here are 5 T cell receptor beta chains from one sample, sequenced in a study of blood T cells in healthy people across ages. The use of a sample-barcoded 5' primer and a J-beta primer mix characterized a second PCR of roughly 6 to 11 cycles. TCRdb redid the calling of the 5' RACE reads with MiXCR, one entry per CDR3 protein. The sample yields roughly 1.7 million distinct CDR3 sequences, about 35% seen once. What was sequenced was blood. The receptors here all came from a woman younger than 45 in good health.

The CDR3 sequence is CASKGGQDTDTQYF. DNA for the CDR3: TGTGCCTCAAAAGGGGGACAGGACACAGATACGCAGTATTTT. The chain uses TRBV15 and TRBJ2-3, with 8 bases identical to TRBD1. This CDR3 comprises 14 residues. The germline V gene has CDR1 LNHNV and CDR2 YYDKDF (reference sequence). The trim removed 11 bases at V and 2 bases at J, leaving 9 bases unmatched.

The chain links TRBV20-1 to TRBJ2-6; D may be TRBD2 (6 bases). CDR3 length: 19 amino acids. The germline CDR1 and CDR2 sequences are DFQATT and SNEGSKA (reference sequence). V lost 0 bases to trimming and J lost 1 base, with 19 bases between them. The chain's CDR3 is CSARDFRRGAGSGANVLTF. The CDR3 bases are TGCAGTGCTAGAGATTTTAGGAGAGGAGCGGGTTCTGGGGCCAACGTCCTGACTTTC.

The rearrangement joins TRBV12-3 or TRBV12-4 to TRBJ1-1; the D is unclear. This CDR3 is built from 13 residues. The germline V and J ends were trimmed by 8 bases and 1 base, with 11 bases remaining between them. In nucleotides, the CDR3 is TGTGCCAGCCTCCGGGCCCAGAACACTGAAGCTTTCTTT. It codes for CASLRAQNTEAFF.

The chain links TRBV29-1 to TRBJ1-1; D is ambiguous. This CDR3 contains 11 residues. V was shortened by 6 bases and J by 0 bases, with 5 bases between the two germline ends. The germline V gene has CDR1 SQVTM and CDR2 ANQGSEA. The CDR3 DNA sequence: TGCAGCGTGTGGGTGAACACTGAAGCTTTCTTT. It is translated as CSVWVNTEAFF. The whole variable domain, filled in from reference TRBV29-1 and TRBJ1-1, reads SAVISQKPSRDICQRGTSLTIQCQVDSQVTMMFWYRQQPGQSLTLIATANQGSEATYESGFVIDKFPISRPNLTFSTLTVSNMSPEDSSIYLCSVWVNTEAFFGQGTRLTVV.

This chain joins TRBV9 and TRBJ2-7; the match to TRBD1 covers 10 bases. With V trimmed by 1 base and J by 0 bases, 7 bases remained unmatched. This CDR3 comprises 17 residues. Germline values: CDR1 SGDLS, CDR2 YYNGEE. CDR3: CASSVTIGQGVSYEQYF. CDR3 nucleotides: TGTGCCAGCAGCGTAACGATCGGACAGGGGGTCTCCTACGAGCAGTACTTC.